The entry below describes one T cell receptor (beta chain). Germline-derived CDR1 and CDR2 are SGDLS and YYNGEE. Trimming left V 4 bases short and J 1 base short, with 8 bases between. The CDR3 extends over 13 amino acids. Study processing details: By means of reference gene primer amplification, nucleated cell counts were estimated. Measured with immunoSEQ multiplex PCR; TCRdb has only the in-frame clones, and not every one. V and J calls and clone size follow that table, whereas D and trimming were derived from the DNA. Altogether fewer than 200,000 clones are present, more than 70% being singletons, with the ten largest covering approximately 2%. The source of the sample is a study of blood T cell repertoires in COVID-19.

The V call is TRBV9, the J call TRBJ1-1; no definite D call. What was sequenced was peripheral blood. The receptor was isolated from a man in his forties or fifties who had recovered from COVID-19. The CDR3 sequence: CASSPYKNTEAFF. CDR3 DNA sequence: TGTGCCAGCAGCCCTTACAAGAACACTGAAGCTTTCTTT.